This T cell receptor (beta chain) is drawn from a study of blood T cell repertoires in COVID-19 (dated by TCRdb to 2018 to 2020). A note on the overall study: Samples from collaborators originated in the United States, Italy and Spain and spanned both the acute and convalescent phases of COVID-19. The prospective study material was composed of cDNA or gDNA derived from T cells, B-cell-depleted T cells, or PBMCs. HLA class I and class II types, where available, came from metadata supplied by the sample provider rather than from assay-based typing. The repertoires were released in a freely available public database intended as a resource for research on the immune response to SARS-CoV-2. The samples were drawn from two sources: the first 160 participants of the ongoing ImmuneRACE study, and 1,200 or so subjects contributed by 6 global collaborators. The dataset comprised deeply sampled blood TCRbeta repertoires from subjects exposed to, actively infected with, or recovered from COVID-19. A de-identified subject ID, COVID-19 status, age in years and sex were almost always included in the sample metadata.

Here is what the overall study found, with its caveats: How much clinical and demographic metadata was included differed by source and by participant, and the metadata was provided uncurated.

The collaborating institutions used their own protocols to collect whole blood in K2EDTA tubes. For TCRbeta analysis, collaborators shipped samples in one of three forms: frozen whole blood, isolated PBMCs, or DNA extracted from either of those sample types. To note about this clone: Its antigen has not been determined. Within one base of it there is no much larger clone, and no base qualities were kept. Other DNA sequences of this sample code for an identical CDR3.

TCRbeta CDR3 regions were amplified from genomic DNA by means of the immunoSEQ Assay, a bias-controlled multiplex PCR. From the authors' description of their analysis: Nucleated cell counts per sample were estimated from amplification of reference gene primers within the assay. To quantify the absolute abundance of each unique TCRbeta CDR3 rearrangement, sequence reads were collapsed and filtered. For each sample, productive Simpson clonality was calculated as the square root of Simpson's diversity index over productive rearrangements. TCRdb took over this immuneACCESS table, retaining in-frame rearrangements with V and J assigned. Such tables are incomplete; in checked studies, under half of the missing clones stem from an unresolved V gene, and the remainder is unexplained. That table supplies the V and J calls and clone size; D and trimming were determined from the DNA. The sample records 75,000 or so clones, roughly 88% of which are singletons. Around 28% of the sample is in the top ten clones.

As encoded in the germline V gene, CDR1 is MGHDK while CDR2 is SYGVNS. Ends trimmed: V by 6 bases, J by 2 bases; bases unmatched to a gene: 5. Measured from the cysteine to the phenylalanine, the CDR3 is 14 residues long. Of the read, only the CDR3 DNA is kept; its 42 bases are in frame from base 1. This TCR derives from a man between 45 and 60 years old with acute or convalescent COVID-19. The chain uses TRBV25-1 and TRBJ2-5, with TRBD2 identical over 8 junction bases. Sequencing was performed on peripheral blood. CDR3 region: CASSPRGGQETQYF. The DNA reads as follows: TGTGCCAGCAGCCCACGGGGGGGTCAAGAGACCCAGTACTTC.